This T cell receptor (beta chain) was observed in a study of T-cell reconstitution after alpha-beta-depleted transplantation in children. Using unique molecular identifiers, the investigators prepared the TCRbeta library. TCRdb fed the PCR reads into MiXCR, producing one record per CDR3 protein. The data contain approximately 88,000 distinct CDR3 sequences, over 9% of them singletons. Germline CDR1 SGHRS, CDR2 YFSETQ. V lost 4 bases and J lost 1, with 13 bases in between. The CDR3 runs 15 residues. This clonotype was found many times. The source of this sequence is a human donor who donated a stem cell graft to a child with inherited bone marrow failure. Source: PBMCs from the stem cell graft donor, taken from the stem cell graft. J is TRBJ2-3 and V is TRBV5-1; no firm D call. CDR3 coding DNA: TGCGCCAGCAGCCCTATCGACGGACGCACAGATACGCAGTATTTT. It translates to CASSPIDGRTDTQYF. The full variable domain, completed using reference TRBV5-1 and TRBJ2-3, is KAGVTQTPRYLIKTRGQQVTLSCSPISGHRSVSWYQQTPGQGLQFLFEYFSETQRNKGNFPGRFSGRQFSNSRSEMNVSTLELGDSALYLCASSPIDGRTDTQYFGPGTRLTVL.